The TCR beta chain described here comes from a study of cytomegalovirus exposure and HLA in healthy donors. The study, taken as a whole, reports: Researchers reported in a later analysis that a missense DCLRE1C variant was tied to TCR beta V- and J-gene trimming.

Concerning this clone itself: Its target is unknown.

Germline V gives CDR1 LNHDA, CDR2 SQIVND (reference sequence). The CDR3 consists of 14 residues. V lost 7 bases to trimming and J lost 5 bases; unmatched junction nucleotides: 10. A multiplex PCR was run with 60 Vbeta primers and 13 Jbeta primers. Clones were read by immunoSEQ multiplex PCR, and TCRdb kept only the in-frame ones, dropping some. The sample lists more than 60,000 clones, under 85% seen once, with less than 9.5% in the top ten. This chain links TRBV19 with TRBJ1-1, with 7 bases that match TRBD1. This receptor was taken from a woman between 40 and 55 years old in good health and CMV-seropositive. Sequencing was done on a sample of PBMCs. The CDR3 loop reads CASTNPGGKTEAFF. The CDR3 DNA is TGTGCCAGTACCAATCCAGGGGGTAAAACTGAAGCTTTCTTT.